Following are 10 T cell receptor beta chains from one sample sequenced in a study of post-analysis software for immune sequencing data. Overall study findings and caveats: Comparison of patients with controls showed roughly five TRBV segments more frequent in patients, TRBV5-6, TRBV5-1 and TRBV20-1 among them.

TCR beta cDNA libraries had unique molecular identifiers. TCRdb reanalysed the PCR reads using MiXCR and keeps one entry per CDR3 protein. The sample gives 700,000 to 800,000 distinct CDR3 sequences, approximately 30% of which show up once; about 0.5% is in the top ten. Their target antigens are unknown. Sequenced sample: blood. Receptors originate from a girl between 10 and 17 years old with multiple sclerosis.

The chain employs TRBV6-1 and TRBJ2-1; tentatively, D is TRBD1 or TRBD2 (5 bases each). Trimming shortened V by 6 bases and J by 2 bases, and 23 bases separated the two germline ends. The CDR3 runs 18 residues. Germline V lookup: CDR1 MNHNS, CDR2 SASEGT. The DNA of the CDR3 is TGTGCCAGCAGCCGAGCACATCACGGGACCTACGCCTACAATGAGCAGTTCTTC. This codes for CASSRAHHGTYAYNEQFF.

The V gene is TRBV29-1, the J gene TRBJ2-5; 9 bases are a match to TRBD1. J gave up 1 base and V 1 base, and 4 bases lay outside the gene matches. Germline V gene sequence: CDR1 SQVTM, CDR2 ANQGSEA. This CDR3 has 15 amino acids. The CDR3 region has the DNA TGCAGCGTTGAAGGGGACAGGGTTGCCCAAGAGACCCAGTACTTC. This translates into CSVEGDRVAQETQYF.

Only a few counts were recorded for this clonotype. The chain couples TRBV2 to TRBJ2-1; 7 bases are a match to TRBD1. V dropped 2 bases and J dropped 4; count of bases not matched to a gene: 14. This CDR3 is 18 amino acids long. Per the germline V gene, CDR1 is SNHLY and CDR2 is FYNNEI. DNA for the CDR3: TGTGCCAGCAGTGAACCCCGAACGGGGACAGTTAATTACAATGAGCAGTTCTTC. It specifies CASSEPRTGTVNYNEQFF.

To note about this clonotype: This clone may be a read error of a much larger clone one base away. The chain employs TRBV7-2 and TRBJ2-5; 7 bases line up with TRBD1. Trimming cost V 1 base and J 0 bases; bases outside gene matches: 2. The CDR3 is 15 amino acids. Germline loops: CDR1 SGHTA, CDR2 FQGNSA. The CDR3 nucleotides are TGTGCCAGCAGCTTAGGGACAGGTCACCAAGAGACCCAGTACTTC. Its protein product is CASSLGTGHQETQYF.

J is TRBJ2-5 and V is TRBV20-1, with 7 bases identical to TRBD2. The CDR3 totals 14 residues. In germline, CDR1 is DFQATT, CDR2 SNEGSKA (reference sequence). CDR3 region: CTVSAGRYQETQYF. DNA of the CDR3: TGCACCGTTAGTGCCGGGAGGTACCAAGAGACCCAGTACTTC.

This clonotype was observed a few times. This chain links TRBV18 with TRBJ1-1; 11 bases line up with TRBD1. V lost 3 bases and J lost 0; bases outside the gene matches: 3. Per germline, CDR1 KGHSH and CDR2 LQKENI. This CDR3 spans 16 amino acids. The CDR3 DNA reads TGTGCCAGCTCACCTCGGACAGGGGGCTTGAACACTGAAGCTTTCTTT. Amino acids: CASSPRTGGLNTEAFF.

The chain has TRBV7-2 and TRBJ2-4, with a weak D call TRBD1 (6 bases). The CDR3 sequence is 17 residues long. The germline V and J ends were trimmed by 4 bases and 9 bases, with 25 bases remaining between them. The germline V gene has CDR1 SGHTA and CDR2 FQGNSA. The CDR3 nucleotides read TGTGCCAGCAGCTACATCCCTTCCCGTCAGGGGAGAGGCATTCAGTACTTC. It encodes CASSYIPSRQGRGIQYF.

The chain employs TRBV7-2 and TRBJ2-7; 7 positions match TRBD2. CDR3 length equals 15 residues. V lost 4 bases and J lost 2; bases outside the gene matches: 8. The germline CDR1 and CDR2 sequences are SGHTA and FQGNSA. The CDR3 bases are TGTGCCAGCAGCTCCCCTAGCGGCCAGACCTACGAGCAGTACTTC. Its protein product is CASSSPSGQTYEQYF.

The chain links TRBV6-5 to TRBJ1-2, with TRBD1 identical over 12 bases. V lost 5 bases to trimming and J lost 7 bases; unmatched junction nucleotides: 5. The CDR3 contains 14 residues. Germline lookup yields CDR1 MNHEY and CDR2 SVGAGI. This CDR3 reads CASSGDRGPAGYTF. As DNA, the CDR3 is TGTGCCAGCAGTGGGGACAGGGGGCCGGCTGGCTACACCTTC.

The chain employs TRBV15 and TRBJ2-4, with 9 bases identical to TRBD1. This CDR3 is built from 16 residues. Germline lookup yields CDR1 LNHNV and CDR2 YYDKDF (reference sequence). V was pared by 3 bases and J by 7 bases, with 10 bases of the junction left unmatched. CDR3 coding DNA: TGTGCCACCAGCAGGGGCTTGGACAGGGGCCTTAACATTCAGTACTTC. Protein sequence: CATSRGLDRGLNIQYF.